A selection of T cell receptor beta chains follows, all from one sample in a study of T cells in Graves' hyperthyroidism and ophthalmopathy. TCRdb called the multiplex PCR reads again in MiXCR, with one record for every CDR3 protein. Of roughly 290,000 distinct CDR3 sequences detected, approximately 14% appear once; the ten largest clones hold 7.9%. Sequencing was done on a sample of blood. The receptor set was obtained from a woman aged 40 to 50 with Graves' hyperthyroidism. Each CDR3 is given with its conserved first and last residue. D genes are given only for firm matches. Clone size is shown for a subset of rows, as once, few, many or a class of expanded clone.

cdr3_aa: CASRAVGSYGYTF
cdr3_nt: TGCGCCAGCAGGGCGGTCGGGAGCTATGGCTACACCTTC
d_call: -
j_call: TRBJ1-2
v_call: TRBV4-1
clone_size: once

cdr3_aa: CASSLGRRGETQYF
cdr3_nt: TGTGCCAGCAGCTTGGGTCGCAGAGGAGAGACCCAGTACTTC
d_call: -
j_call: TRBJ2-5
v_call: TRBV5-8
clone_size: few

cdr3_aa: CSASSSGSLSYNEQFF
cdr3_nt: TGCAGTGCTTCTTCTAGCGGGAGTTTGTCCTACAATGAGCAGTTCTTC
d_call: TRBD2
j_call: TRBJ2-1
v_call: TRBV20-1
clone_size: many

cdr3_aa: CASTGPAQDTQYF
cdr3_nt: TGTGCCAGTACCGGACCCGCCCAGGATACGCAGTATTTT
d_call: -
j_call: TRBJ2-3
v_call: TRBV12-3/TRBV12-4
clone_size: many

cdr3_aa: CASSESSGSGEYEQYF
cdr3_nt: TGTGCCAGCAGTGAGTCTTCGGGCTCAGGGGAATACGAGCAGTACTTC
d_call: -
j_call: TRBJ2-7
v_call: TRBV6-1
clone_size: many

cdr3_aa: CASSPASTYEQYF
cdr3_nt: TGTGCCAGCTCTCCGGCTAGCACCTACGAGCAGTACTTC
d_call: -
j_call: TRBJ2-7
v_call: TRBV6-1
clone_size: few

cdr3_aa: CSAPSSGRGTYNEQFF
cdr3_nt: TGCAGTGCTCCCTCTAGCGGGAGGGGCACCTACAATGAGCAGTTCTTC
d_call: TRBD2
j_call: TRBJ2-1
v_call: TRBV20-1
clone_size: many

cdr3_aa: CASSPPLAGVETQDF
cdr3_nt: TGTGCCAGCAGCCCTCCTCTAGCGGGAGTTGAGACCCAGGACTTC
d_call: TRBD2
j_call: TRBJ2-5
v_call: TRBV3-1
clone_size: few

cdr3_aa: CASSSSRYRDGELFF
cdr3_nt: TGTGCCAGCAGTTCATCCCGTTACAGGGACGGGGAGCTGTTTTTT
d_call: -
j_call: TRBJ2-2
v_call: TRBV12-3/TRBV12-4
clone_size: many

cdr3_aa: CASSYSADGGWGSPLHF
cdr3_nt: TGTGCCAGCAGTTACTCGGCCGACGGCGGATGGGGTTCACCCCTCCACTTT
d_call: -
j_call: TRBJ1-6
v_call: TRBV6-5
clone_size: many

cdr3_aa: CASSIEEGTGANVLTF
cdr3_nt: TGTGCCAGTAGTATTGAGGAGGGGACTGGGGCCAACGTCCTGACTTTC
d_call: -
j_call: TRBJ2-6
v_call: TRBV19
clone_size: -

cdr3_aa: CASSRHGLAGRDEQFF
cdr3_nt: TGTGCCAGCAGCCGCCACGGACTAGCGGGAAGGGATGAGCAGTTCTTC
d_call: TRBD2
j_call: TRBJ2-1
v_call: TRBV7-9
clone_size: many

cdr3_aa: CSARVGTEKLFF
cdr3_nt: TGCAGTGCTAGAGTGGGAACTGAAAAACTGTTTTTT
d_call: -
j_call: TRBJ1-4
v_call: TRBV20-1
clone_size: -

cdr3_aa: CASSPGQASGNTIYF
cdr3_nt: TGCGCCAGCAGCCCGGGACAGGCGTCTGGAAACACCATATATTTT
d_call: TRBD1
j_call: TRBJ1-3
v_call: TRBV5-1
clone_size: many

cdr3_aa: CASSFQMGQYEQYF
cdr3_nt: TGTGCCAGCAGTTTCCAAATGGGCCAATACGAGCAGTACTTC
d_call: -
j_call: TRBJ2-7
v_call: TRBV12-3/TRBV12-4
clone_size: many

cdr3_aa: CASCLLAGIYNEQFF
cdr3_nt: TGTGCCAGCTGTTTACTAGCGGGAATCTACAATGAGCAGTTCTTC
d_call: TRBD2
j_call: TRBJ2-1
v_call: TRBV12-3/TRBV12-4
clone_size: many

cdr3_aa: CASSLAPGELFF
cdr3_nt: TGTGCCAGCAGTTTAGCTCCCGGGGAGCTGTTTTTT
d_call: -
j_call: TRBJ2-2
v_call: TRBV12-3/TRBV12-4
clone_size: few

cdr3_aa: CASSLSGGSSSYNEQFF
cdr3_nt: TGTGCCAGCAGTTTATCAGGTGGTTCGAGCTCCTACAATGAGCAGTTCTTC
d_call: -
j_call: TRBJ2-1
v_call: TRBV27
clone_size: many

cdr3_aa: CASSPGTSGSKVQFF
cdr3_nt: TGTGCCAGCAGCCCAGGGACTAGCGGGAGTAAGGTGCAGTTCTTC
d_call: TRBD2
j_call: TRBJ2-1
v_call: TRBV5-4
clone_size: -

cdr3_aa: CASSFGTVNSPLHF
cdr3_nt: TGTGCCAGCAGCTTTGGGACCGTTAATTCACCCCTCCACTTT
d_call: -
j_call: TRBJ1-6
v_call: TRBV14
clone_size: -

cdr3_aa: CASSQENFSGGELFF
cdr3_nt: TGCGCCAGCAGCCAAGAAAATTTTTCAGGCGGGGAGCTGTTTTTT
d_call: -
j_call: TRBJ2-2
v_call: TRBV4-1
clone_size: few

cdr3_aa: CASSLFQMEHSGNTIYF
cdr3_nt: TGTGCCAGCAGTTTATTCCAAATGGAACACTCTGGAAACACCATATATTTT
d_call: -
j_call: TRBJ1-3
v_call: TRBV12-3/TRBV12-4
clone_size: many

cdr3_aa: CSVAPKGRLNEKLFF
cdr3_nt: TGCAGCGTTGCCCCCAAGGGACGGTTAAATGAAAAACTGTTTTTT
d_call: -
j_call: TRBJ1-4
v_call: TRBV29-1
clone_size: many

cdr3_aa: CASSLLANSDTQYF
cdr3_nt: TGTGCCAGCAGTTTGCTGGCAAACTCAGATACGCAGTATTTT
d_call: -
j_call: TRBJ2-3
v_call: TRBV2
clone_size: many

cdr3_aa: CASSFKSRFEQYF
cdr3_nt: TGTGCCAGCAGTTTTAAATCCCGGTTCGAGCAGTACTTC
d_call: -
j_call: TRBJ2-7
v_call: TRBV12-3/TRBV12-4
clone_size: many

cdr3_aa: CASSQGTGIQETQYF
cdr3_nt: TGTGCCAGCAGCCAGGGGACAGGGATACAAGAGACCCAGTACTTC
d_call: TRBD1
j_call: TRBJ2-5
v_call: TRBV3-1
clone_size: many

cdr3_aa: CASSRRYPDGGKYNEQFF
cdr3_nt: TGTGCCAGCTCGCGTCGCTACCCTGACGGAGGAAAATACAATGAGCAGTTCTTC
d_call: -
j_call: TRBJ2-1
v_call: TRBV2
clone_size: many

cdr3_aa: CASSGETVPYGYTF
cdr3_nt: TGTGCCAGCAGCGGAGAGACAGTGCCCTATGGCTACACCTTC
d_call: -
j_call: TRBJ1-2
v_call: TRBV7-9
clone_size: many

cdr3_aa: CASSFGGGPQETQYF
cdr3_nt: TGTGCCAGCAGCTTTGGAGGAGGGCCCCAAGAGACCCAGTACTTC
d_call: -
j_call: TRBJ2-5
v_call: TRBV11-1
clone_size: many

cdr3_aa: CASSPPLRDRTIRSYNEQFF
cdr3_nt: TGTGCCAGCAGCCCACCCCTCCGGGACAGGACTATTCGCTCCTACAATGAGCAGTTCTTC
d_call: TRBD1
j_call: TRBJ2-1
v_call: TRBV7-9
clone_size: -

cdr3_aa: CASNSGLSHGELFF
cdr3_nt: TGTGCCAGCAATTCGGGACTTAGCCACGGGGAGCTGTTTTTT
d_call: -
j_call: TRBJ2-2
v_call: TRBV6-1
clone_size: few

cdr3_aa: CSVEDGLAGIEELFF
cdr3_nt: TGCAGCGTTGAAGATGGTCTAGCGGGAATCGAGGAGCTGTTTTTT
d_call: TRBD2
j_call: TRBJ2-2
v_call: TRBV29-1
clone_size: -

cdr3_aa: CASRWDTNTEAFF
cdr3_nt: TGTGCCAGCAGGTGGGACACTAACACTGAAGCTTTCTTT
d_call: -
j_call: TRBJ1-1
v_call: TRBV2
clone_size: many

cdr3_aa: CASSAAWGEQFF
cdr3_nt: TGTGCCAGCAGCGCCGCTTGGGGGGAGCAGTTCTTC
d_call: -
j_call: TRBJ2-1
v_call: TRBV7-9
clone_size: many

cdr3_aa: CASSIRAGNQPQHF
cdr3_nt: TGTGCCAGTAGTATACGGGCAGGGAATCAGCCCCAGCATTTT
d_call: -
j_call: TRBJ1-5
v_call: TRBV19
clone_size: -

cdr3_aa: CACPRGTPSSYNEQFF
cdr3_nt: TGTGCCTGCCCTAGGGGAACCCCAAGCTCCTACAATGAGCAGTTCTTC
d_call: -
j_call: TRBJ2-1
v_call: TRBV30
clone_size: many

cdr3_aa: CASRPTGIQPQHF
cdr3_nt: TGTGCCAGCAGACCCACAGGGATCCAGCCCCAGCATTTT
d_call: -
j_call: TRBJ1-5
v_call: TRBV12-3/TRBV12-4
clone_size: many

cdr3_aa: CSARDRDYYGYTF
cdr3_nt: TGCAGTGCTAGAGACAGGGACTACTATGGCTACACCTTC
d_call: -
j_call: TRBJ1-2
v_call: TRBV20-1
clone_size: many

cdr3_aa: CSAMASSYGYTF
cdr3_nt: TGCAGTGCAATGGCCTCTTCCTATGGCTACACCTTC
d_call: -
j_call: TRBJ1-2
v_call: TRBV20-1
clone_size: many

cdr3_aa: CSASEGPDSTYNEQFF
cdr3_nt: TGCAGTGCTAGTGAAGGTCCCGACTCGACCTACAATGAGCAGTTCTTC
d_call: -
j_call: TRBJ2-1
v_call: TRBV20-1
clone_size: many